This T cell receptor (beta chain) was recorded in a study of shared clonotypes between healthy human individuals (dated by TCRdb to about 2020). As for the study more broadly: A few men and two women, aged 18 to 49 years, made up the cohort. The study deeply sequenced blood TCR repertoires of about 5 healthy adults to estimate repertoire size and the extent of clonotype sharing between individuals. For each donor, CD4 naive and CD4 memory were each run on three plates, CD8 naive on two plates, and CD8 memory on one plate. To increase sequencing depth and limit assay-specific biases, different laboratories used diverse techniques to prepare libraries and sequence TCR repertoires. Leukapheresis yielded between about 0.85 and 10 billion PBMCs per donor. Study-wide conclusions, independent of this receptor: When several donors were compared, the shared fraction of clonotypes was around 5% for naive CD4, approximately 3.3% for naive CD8, roughly 2.3% for memory CD4, and about 0.36% for memory CD8. Naive subsets generally had larger estimated clonotype richness than memory subsets did. The small number of donors limited the genetic and exposure-history diversity represented. Sampling was restricted to blood, and TCR repertoires in tissues likely differ from the TCR repertoires found in blood. Incomplete sequencing was indicated by rarefaction of sorted-subset datasets, despite the large sequencing depth. Compared with non-shared clonotypes, clonotypes shared by all four sorted-subset donors had higher generation probabilities. Pairwise subsampling indicated that sequencing depth was expected to affect the degree of clonotype sharing among donors.

V is shortened by 5 bases, J by 2 bases, and the region joining them spans 11 bases. CDR1 SGHNT and CDR2 YYREEE were looked up in the germline V gene (reference sequence). The CDR3, from cysteine to phenylalanine, totals 15 residues. The only DNA kept is the CDR3, 45 bases in frame from the first base. About this clone: It lacks a known antigen. No base quality values were provided; no much bigger clone lies one nucleotide off.

For the CD8 naive samples, CD45RO-negative cells were positively selected for CCR7, yielding a CD45RA+CCR7+ population from which TemRA cells were excluded. Healthy HIV-negative adults with no recently reported acute infections or vaccinations were included as donors. All donors were Caucasian adults living in Nashville, Tennessee, USA. Blood was collected by leukapheresis, and PBMCs were isolated by Ficoll-Histopaque density gradient centrifugation and then cryopreserved in liquid nitrogen vapor phase. Analytical flow cytometry was used to check the purity and quantity of each magnetically sorted T cell population. Each sorted fraction had its genomic DNA isolated and then quantified by UV absorbance on a Nanodrop 2000c. TCR CDR3 regions were amplified from genomic DNA by multiplex PCR using the deep immunoSEQ assay. Extracted genomic DNA from each cell subset was distributed evenly across all wells of several immunoSEQ 96-well plates, and each plate was treated as a replicate. Each replicate PCR for sorted subsets received around 200 ng genomic DNA, equal to some 32,000 T cell genomes. Purified libraries were measured with a Qubit 3.0 fluorometer, size-checked on a Bioanalyzer 2100, and measured again with the KAPA Library Quantification kit. Every immunoSEQ 96-well plate was sequenced on a separate single-read 150-cycle Illumina NextSeq 550 flow cell. From the authors' description of their analysis: Because only junctional sequences without quality scores were contained in the immunoSEQ output, filtering matching that applied to full-length reads could not be performed. To assign V/J genes and CDR3, sequences were annotated using PyIR, a Python wrapper for IgBLAST v1.9, with IMGT germline references. Any read was removed if the V/J assignment was weak (E-value above 1e-6), the CDR3 was missing, or the read contained stop codons, out-of-frame junctions, or ambiguous translated residues. V3J clonotypes were defined by identical inferred V gene, J gene, and CDR3 amino acid sequence. Percentage overlap between repertoires was calculated by dividing the number of shared unique clonotypes by the size of the smaller repertoire. Richness of each repertoire was evaluated using RTK rarefaction, the Chao1 estimator, and Recon v2.1 estimates of unobserved clonotypes. Generation probabilities were computed with OLGA for all TCRbeta clonotypes obtained by the gDNA method from a few donors. TCRdb obtained this table from immuneACCESS and retained in-frame rearrangements with V and J assigned. These tables miss some clones; where compared with another copy, unresolved V genes account for less than half of the shortfall, and the remainder is unexplained. V, J and clone size derive from that table, while D and trimming were established from the DNA sequence. The table for this sample lists about 1,900,000 clones; just under 95% of them were counted only once. The ten largest account for 0.95% to 1.5% of the sample.

The source of this sequence is a man between 18 and 29 years old in good health. The rearranged chain carries TRBV5-4 and TRBJ2-6; a tentative D match to TRBD1 spans 5 bases. Sequencing used naive CD8+ T cells sorted from blood. The sample's cell subset or site label, decoded: CD45RA+CCR7+. Read as DNA, the sequence is TGTGCCAGCAGGATACAGGATACTGGGGCCAACGTCCTGACTTTC. This yields the protein CASRIQDTGANVLTF.